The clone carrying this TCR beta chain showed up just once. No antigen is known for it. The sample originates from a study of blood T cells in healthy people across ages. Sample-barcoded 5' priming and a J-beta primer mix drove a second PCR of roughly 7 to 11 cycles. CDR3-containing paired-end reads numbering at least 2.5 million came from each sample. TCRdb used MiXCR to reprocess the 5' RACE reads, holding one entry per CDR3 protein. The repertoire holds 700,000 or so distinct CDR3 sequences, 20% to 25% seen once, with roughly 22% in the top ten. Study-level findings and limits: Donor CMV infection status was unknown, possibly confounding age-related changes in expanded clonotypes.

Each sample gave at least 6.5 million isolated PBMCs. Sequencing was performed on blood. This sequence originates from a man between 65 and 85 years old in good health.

The chain's CDR3 is CSARDQAGYNEQFF. The CDR3 DNA follows: TGCAGTGCTAGAGACCAAGCAGGTTACAATGAGCAGTTCTTC. The rearrangement uses TRBV20-1 and TRBJ2-1; D is unclear. This CDR3 is 14 amino acids long. Germline V gene data show CDR1 as DFQATT and CDR2 as SNEGSKA (reference sequence). V was clipped by 0 bases and J by 4 bases, with 10 bases between them.